This TCR beta chain derives from a study of blood T cell repertoires in COVID-19. Study-level background: Specimens from acute and convalescent COVID-19 originated in the United States, Italy and Spain. Sample material is recorded as cDNA or gDNA derived from T cells, B-cell-depleted T cells, or PBMCs.

CDR1 and CDR2 from the germline V gene are SGHKS and YYEKEE (reference sequence). The V segment lost 4 bases and the J segment 6 bases; nucleotides outside the gene matches: 8. The CDR3 totals 16 residues. In the original processing: Researchers report that nucleated cell counts were estimated from reference gene primer amplification. This table comes from immunoSEQ multiplex PCR, and its TCRdb copy is limited to in-frame clones, with some not included. The DNA was the basis for D and trimming; V, J and clone size are from that table. The sample includes roughly 250,000 clones, 87% of them seen just once.

The genes are TRBV5-5 and TRBJ2-2, with 11 bases lining up with TRBD2. The sample consisted of peripheral blood. The sequence was obtained from a man in his sixties who had recovered from COVID-19. The DNA of the CDR3 is TGTGCCAGCAGCCCGGCCGGGACTAGCGGCCCCGGGGAGCTGTTTTTT. Its translation is CASSPAGTSGPGELFF.